This T cell receptor (beta chain) was captured in a study of T-cell reconstitution after alpha-beta-depleted transplantation in children. Study-level points and caveats: Some patients owed their high day-60 TCRbeta diversity to surviving recipient T cells and thymic progenitors. After transplant, at about two months, alpha-beta T cells were reportedly derived from several hundred expanded graft clones. T-cell counts and diversity at one year post-transplant came mainly from newly produced T cells.

In this sample, this clonotype turned up a few times. Antigen unknown. Unique molecular identifiers were built into the TCRbeta library. TCRdb re-called the PCR reads through MiXCR, storing one row per CDR3 protein. The data hold about 610,000 distinct CDR3 sequences, with approximately 30% observed a single time. The trim removed 6 bases at V and 4 bases at J, leaving 12 bases unmatched. The CDR3 sequence is 16 residues long. The chain employs TRBV12-3 or TRBV12-4 and TRBJ1-2; 9 bases line up with TRBD1. The sample was PBMCs, taken before TCRalphabeta/CD19-depleted stem cell transplant. The sequence was obtained from a boy less than two years old with Wiskott-Aldrich syndrome, due to receive a stem cell transplant. As DNA, the CDR3 is TGTGCCAGCAGCCCACGACGGGACAGGGTGTCCTATGGCTACACCTTC. Translation gives CASSPRRDRVSYGYTF.